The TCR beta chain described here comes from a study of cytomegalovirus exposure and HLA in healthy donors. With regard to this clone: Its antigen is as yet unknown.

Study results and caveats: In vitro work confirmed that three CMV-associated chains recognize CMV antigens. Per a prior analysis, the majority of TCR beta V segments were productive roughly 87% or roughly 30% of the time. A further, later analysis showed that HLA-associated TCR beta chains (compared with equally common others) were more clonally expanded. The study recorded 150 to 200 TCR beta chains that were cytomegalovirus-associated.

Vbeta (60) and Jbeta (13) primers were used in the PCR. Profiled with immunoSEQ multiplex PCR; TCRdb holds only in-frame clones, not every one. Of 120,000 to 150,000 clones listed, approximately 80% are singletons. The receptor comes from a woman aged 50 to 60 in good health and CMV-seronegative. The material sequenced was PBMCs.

Here the CDR3 DNA reads TGTGCCAGTACCCCTTGGGTAAGGAGCAATGAGCAGTTCTTC. Protein: CASTPWVRSNEQFF. V gene TRBV19 combines with J gene TRBJ2-1; D remains unclear. The length of the CDR3 is 14 residues. V was trimmed by 7 bases and J by 6 bases, leaving 16 bases between them. The germline V gene encodes CDR1 LNHDA and CDR2 SQIVND (reference sequence). Based on the CDR3 plus reference TRBV19 and TRBJ2-1, the full variable domain is DGGITQSPKYLFRKEGQNVTLSCEQNLNHDAMYWYRQDPGQGLRLIYYSQIVNDFQKGDIAEGYSVSREKKESFPLTVTSAQKNPTAFYLCASTPWVRSNEQFFGPGTRLTVL.